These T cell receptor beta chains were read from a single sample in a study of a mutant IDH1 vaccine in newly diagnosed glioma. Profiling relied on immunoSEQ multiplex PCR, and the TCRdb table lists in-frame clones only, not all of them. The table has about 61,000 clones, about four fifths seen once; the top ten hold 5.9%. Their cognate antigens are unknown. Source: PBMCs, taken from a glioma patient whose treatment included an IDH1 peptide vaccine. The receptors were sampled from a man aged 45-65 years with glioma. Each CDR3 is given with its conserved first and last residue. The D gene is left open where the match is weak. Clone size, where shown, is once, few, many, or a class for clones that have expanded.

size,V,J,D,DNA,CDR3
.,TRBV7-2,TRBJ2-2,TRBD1,TGTGCCAGCAGACCTCAGGGGGCGGACGGGGAGCTGTTTTTT,CASRPQGADGELFF
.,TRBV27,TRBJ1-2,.,TGTGCCAGCAGTTTAAAGGCCGGGTTGGGCTATGGCTACACCTTC,CASSLKAGLGYGYTF
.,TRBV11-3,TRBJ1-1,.,TGTGCCAGCAGCTTAGTGACGGAGCAAGCTTTCTTT,CASSLVTEQAFF
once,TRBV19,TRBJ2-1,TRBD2,TGTGCCAGTAGTACTAGCGGGAGTAGAAATGAGCAGTTCTTC,CASSTSGSRNEQFF
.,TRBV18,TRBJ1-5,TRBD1,TGTGCCAGCTCACAACTACCCCCGGGACAGGGCCGATATAGCAATCAGCCCCAGCATTTT,CASSQLPPGQGRYSNQPQHF
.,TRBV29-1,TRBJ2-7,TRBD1,TGCAGCTATCTGGGACAGGGGGCCGAGCAGTACTTC,CSYLGQGAEQYF
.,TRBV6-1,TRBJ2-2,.,TGTGCCAGCAGTGAGACAGGAGATACCGGGGAGCTGTTTTTT,CASSETGDTGELFF
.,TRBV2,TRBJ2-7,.,TGTGCCAGCAGGGACCTAGTGGGGAGTCCCTACGAGCAGTACTTC,CASRDLVGSPYEQYF
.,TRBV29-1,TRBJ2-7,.,TGCAGCGTTTGCGGCACGGACTCCTACGAGCAGTACTTC,CSVCGTDSYEQYF
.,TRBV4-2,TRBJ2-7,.,TGTGCCAGCAGCCAAGATGCGGGACAGCACTACGAGCAGTACTTC,CASSQDAGQHYEQYF
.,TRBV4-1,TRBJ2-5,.,TGCGCCAGCAGCCAAGTGGTAAACGGGGAAGAGACCCAGTACTTC,CASSQVVNGEETQYF
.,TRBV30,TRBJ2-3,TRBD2,TGTGCCTGGGGGACTACAAGCACAGATACGCAGTATTTT,CAWGTTSTDTQYF
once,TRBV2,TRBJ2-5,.,TGTGCCAGCAGTCAATCGTCCATAGCTTCCCAAGAGACCCAGTACTTC,CASSQSSIASQETQYF